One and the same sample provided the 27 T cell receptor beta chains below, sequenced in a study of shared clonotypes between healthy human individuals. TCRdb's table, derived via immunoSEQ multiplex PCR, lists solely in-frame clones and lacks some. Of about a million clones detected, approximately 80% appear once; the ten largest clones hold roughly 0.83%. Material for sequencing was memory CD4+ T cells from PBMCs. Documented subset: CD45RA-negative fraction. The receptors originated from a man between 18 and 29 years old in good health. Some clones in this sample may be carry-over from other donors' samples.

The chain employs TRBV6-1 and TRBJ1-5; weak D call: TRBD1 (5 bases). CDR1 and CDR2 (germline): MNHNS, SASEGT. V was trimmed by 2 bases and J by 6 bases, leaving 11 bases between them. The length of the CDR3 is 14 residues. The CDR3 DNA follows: TGTGCCAGCAGTGAACCCGTCGGGGGTCAGCCCCAGCATTTT. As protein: CASSEPVGGQPQHF.

In nucleotides, the CDR3 is TGTGCCAGCAGCCCGAGACAGGGATACACCTACGAGCAGTACTTC. Translation: CASSPRQGYTYEQYF. The chain uses TRBV14 and TRBJ2-7; 7 nucleotides agree with TRBD1. The CDR3 consists of 15 residues. CDR1 and CDR2 (germline): SGHDN, FVKESK. V trimming: 4 bases; J trimming: 2 bases; junction bases outside the gene matches: 8.

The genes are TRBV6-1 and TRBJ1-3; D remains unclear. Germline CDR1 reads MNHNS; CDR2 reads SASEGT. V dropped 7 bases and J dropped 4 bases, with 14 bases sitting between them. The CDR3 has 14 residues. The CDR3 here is CASTPGGLGNTIYF. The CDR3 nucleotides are TGTGCCAGCACCCCCGGCGGGCTCGGAAACACCATATATTTT.

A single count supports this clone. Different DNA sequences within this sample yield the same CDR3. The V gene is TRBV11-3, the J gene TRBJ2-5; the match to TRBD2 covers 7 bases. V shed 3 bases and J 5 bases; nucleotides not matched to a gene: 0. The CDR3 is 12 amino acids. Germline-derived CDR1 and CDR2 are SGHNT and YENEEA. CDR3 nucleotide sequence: TGTGCCAGCAGCTTGCGGGGGGAGACCCAGTACTTC. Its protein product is CASSLRGETQYF.

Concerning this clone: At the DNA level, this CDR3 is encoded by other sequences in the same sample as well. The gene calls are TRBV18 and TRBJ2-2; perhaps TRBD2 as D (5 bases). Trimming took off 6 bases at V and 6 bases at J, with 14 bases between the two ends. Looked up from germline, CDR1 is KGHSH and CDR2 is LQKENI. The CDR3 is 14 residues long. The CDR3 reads CASSPPSRAGELFF. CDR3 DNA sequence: TGTGCCAGCTCCCCTCCTTCGCGGGCCGGGGAGCTGTTTTTT.

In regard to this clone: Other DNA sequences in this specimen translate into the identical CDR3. The CDR3 region has the DNA TGTGCCAGCAGCTTAGCTGGAAACACCATATATTTT. This codes for CASSLAGNTIYF. The gene calls are TRBV7-2 and TRBJ1-3; D remains ambiguous. Germline values: CDR1 SGHTA, CDR2 FQGNSA. V was trimmed by 0 bases and J by 3 bases, leaving 0 bases between them. This CDR3 is 12 amino acids long.

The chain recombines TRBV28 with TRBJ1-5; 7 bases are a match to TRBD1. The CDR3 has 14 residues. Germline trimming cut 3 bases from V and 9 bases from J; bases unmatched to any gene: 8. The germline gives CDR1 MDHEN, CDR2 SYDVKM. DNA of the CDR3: TGTGCCAGCAGTTTGGGAACAGGGGTCCTGCCCCAGCATTTT. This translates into CASSLGTGVLPQHF.

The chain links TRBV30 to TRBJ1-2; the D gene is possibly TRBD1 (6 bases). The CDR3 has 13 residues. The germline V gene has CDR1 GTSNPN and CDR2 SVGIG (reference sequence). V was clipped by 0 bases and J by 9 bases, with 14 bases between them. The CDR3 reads CAWSVPGAVSYTF. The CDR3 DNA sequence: TGTGCCTGGAGTGTACCAGGGGCGGTGAGCTACACCTTC.

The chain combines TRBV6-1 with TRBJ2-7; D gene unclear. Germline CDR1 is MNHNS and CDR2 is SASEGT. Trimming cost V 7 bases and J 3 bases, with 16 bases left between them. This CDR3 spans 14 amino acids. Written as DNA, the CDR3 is TGTGCCAGCACTGTGCACGGGCAAGGCTACGAGCAGTACTTC. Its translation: CASTVHGQGYEQYF.

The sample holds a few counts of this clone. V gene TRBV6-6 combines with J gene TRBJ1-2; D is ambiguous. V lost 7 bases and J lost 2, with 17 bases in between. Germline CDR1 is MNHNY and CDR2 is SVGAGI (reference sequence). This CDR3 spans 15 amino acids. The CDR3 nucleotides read TGTGCCAGCACCACCGGCCCAGATTCAAACTATGGCTACACCTTC. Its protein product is CASTTGPDSNYGYTF.

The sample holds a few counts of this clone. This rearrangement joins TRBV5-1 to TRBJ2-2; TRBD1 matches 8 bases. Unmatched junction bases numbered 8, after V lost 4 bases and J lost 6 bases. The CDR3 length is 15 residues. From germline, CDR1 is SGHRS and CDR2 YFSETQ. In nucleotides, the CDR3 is TGCGCCAGCAGCCCCACAGGACAGGGAGCCGGGGAGCTGTTTTTT. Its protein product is CASSPTGQGAGELFF.

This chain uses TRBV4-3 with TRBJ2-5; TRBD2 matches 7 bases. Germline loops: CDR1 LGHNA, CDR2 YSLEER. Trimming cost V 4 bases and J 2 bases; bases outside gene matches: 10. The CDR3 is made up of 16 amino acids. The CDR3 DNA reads TGCGCCAGCAGCCGGGGGGGAAGCAGGGATCAAGAGACCCAGTACTTC. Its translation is CASSRGGSRDQETQYF.

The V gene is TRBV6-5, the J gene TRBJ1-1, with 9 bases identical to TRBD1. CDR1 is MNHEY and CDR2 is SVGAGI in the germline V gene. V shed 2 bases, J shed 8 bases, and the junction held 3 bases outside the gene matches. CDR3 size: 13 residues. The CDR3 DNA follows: TGTGCCAGCAGTTACCTAGGACAGGGGGAAGCTTTCTTT. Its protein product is CASSYLGQGEAFF.

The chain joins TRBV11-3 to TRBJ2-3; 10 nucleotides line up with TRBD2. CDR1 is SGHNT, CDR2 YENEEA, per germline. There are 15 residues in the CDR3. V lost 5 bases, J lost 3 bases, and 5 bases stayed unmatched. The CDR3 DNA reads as TGTGCCAGCAGCCAGCGGGAGGGCCATACAGATACGCAGTATTTT. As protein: CASSQREGHTDTQYF.

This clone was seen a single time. The CDR3 region is CASSQASQGPNEQFF. CDR3 sequence (DNA): TGCGCCAGCAGCCAAGCTTCCCAGGGCCCCAATGAGCAGTTCTTC. V gene TRBV4-1 combines with J gene TRBJ2-1; TRBD1 is a possible D gene (5 bases). With 1 base removed from V and 6 bases from J, the gap between germline ends came to 13 bases. This CDR3 is built from 15 residues. The V gene's germline CDR1 is MGHRA and CDR2 YSYEKL.

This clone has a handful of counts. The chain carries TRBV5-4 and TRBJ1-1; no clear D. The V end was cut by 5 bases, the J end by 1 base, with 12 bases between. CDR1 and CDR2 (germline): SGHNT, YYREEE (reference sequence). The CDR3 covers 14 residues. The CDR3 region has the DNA TGTGCCAGCAGACCGATGACTGGGAACACTGAAGCTTTCTTT. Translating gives CASRPMTGNTEAFF.

The chain's CDR3 is CASSPDPGRGTEAFF. CDR3 bases: TGCGCCAGCAGCCCGGACCCGGGGAGAGGGACTGAAGCTTTCTTT. J is TRBJ1-1 and V is TRBV5-1; D remains ambiguous. Trimming removed 4 bases from V and 5 bases from J, with 18 bases in between. The CDR3 sequence is 15 residues long. CDR1 and CDR2 from the germline V gene are SGHRS and YFSETQ. The whole variable domain, filled in from reference TRBV5-1 and TRBJ1-1, reads KAGVTQTPRYLIKTRGQQVTLSCSPISGHRSVSWYQQTPGQGLQFLFEYFSETQRNKGNFPGRFSGRQFSNSRSEMNVSTLELGDSALYLCASSPDPGRGTEAFFGQGTRLTVV.

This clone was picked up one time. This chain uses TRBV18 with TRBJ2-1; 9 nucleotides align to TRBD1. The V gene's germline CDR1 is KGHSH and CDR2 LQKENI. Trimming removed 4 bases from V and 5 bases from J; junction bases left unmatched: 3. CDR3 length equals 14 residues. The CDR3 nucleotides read TGTGCCAGCTCACTCAGGACAGGGGACAATGAGCAGTTCTTC. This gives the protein CASSLRTGDNEQFF.

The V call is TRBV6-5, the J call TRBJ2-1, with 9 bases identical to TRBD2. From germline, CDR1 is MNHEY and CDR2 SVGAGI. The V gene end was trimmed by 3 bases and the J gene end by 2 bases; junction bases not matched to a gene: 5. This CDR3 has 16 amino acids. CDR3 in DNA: TGTGCCAGCAGTTATACAGCGGGAGGCCCCTACAATGAGCAGTTCTTC. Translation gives CASSYTAGGPYNEQFF.

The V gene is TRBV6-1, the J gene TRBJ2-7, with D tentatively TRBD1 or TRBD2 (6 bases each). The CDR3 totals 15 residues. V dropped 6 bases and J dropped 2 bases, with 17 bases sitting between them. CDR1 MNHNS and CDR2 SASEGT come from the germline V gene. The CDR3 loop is CASRREAGVTYEQYF. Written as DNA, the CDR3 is TGTGCCAGCAGGAGGGAGGCAGGGGTAACCTACGAGCAGTACTTC.

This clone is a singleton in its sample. The CDR3 is CASSLFVPDEQYF. CDR3 nucleotide sequence: TGTGCCAGCAGCTTATTCGTCCCTGACGAGCAGTACTTC. V gene TRBV7-9 combines with J gene TRBJ2-7; D unclear. This CDR3 has 13 residues. Per germline, CDR1 SEHNR and CDR2 FQNEAQ (reference sequence). Trimming took 2 bases from V and 5 from J, leaving 10 bases between them.

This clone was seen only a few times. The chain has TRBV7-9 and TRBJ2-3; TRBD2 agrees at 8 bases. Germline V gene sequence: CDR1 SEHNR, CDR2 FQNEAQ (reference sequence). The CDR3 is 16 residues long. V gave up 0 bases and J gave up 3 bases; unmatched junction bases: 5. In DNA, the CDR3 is TGTGCCAGCAGCTTAGCGGCCAGCGGGAGAACAGATACGCAGTATTTT. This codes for CASSLAASGRTDTQYF.

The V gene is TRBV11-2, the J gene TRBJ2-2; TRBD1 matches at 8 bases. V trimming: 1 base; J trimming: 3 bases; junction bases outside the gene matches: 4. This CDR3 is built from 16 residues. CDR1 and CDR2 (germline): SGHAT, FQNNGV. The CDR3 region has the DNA TGTGCCAGCAGCTTAGGACAGGGGCCCTACACCGGGGAGCTGTTTTTT. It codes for CASSLGQGPYTGELFF.

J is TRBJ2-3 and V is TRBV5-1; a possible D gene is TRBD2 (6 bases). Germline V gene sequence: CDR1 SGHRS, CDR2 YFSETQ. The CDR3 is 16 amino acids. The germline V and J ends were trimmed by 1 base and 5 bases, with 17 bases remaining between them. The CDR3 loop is CASSLLGGPPEDTQYF. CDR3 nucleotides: TGCGCCAGCAGCTTGCTGGGAGGACCCCCGGAAGATACGCAGTATTTT.

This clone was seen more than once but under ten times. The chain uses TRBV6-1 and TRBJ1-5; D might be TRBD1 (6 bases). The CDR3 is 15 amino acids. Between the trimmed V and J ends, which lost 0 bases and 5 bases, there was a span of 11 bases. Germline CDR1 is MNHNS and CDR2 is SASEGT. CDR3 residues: CASSEAGGVDQPQHF. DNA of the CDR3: TGTGCCAGCAGTGAAGCAGGGGGGGTGGATCAGCCCCAGCATTTT.

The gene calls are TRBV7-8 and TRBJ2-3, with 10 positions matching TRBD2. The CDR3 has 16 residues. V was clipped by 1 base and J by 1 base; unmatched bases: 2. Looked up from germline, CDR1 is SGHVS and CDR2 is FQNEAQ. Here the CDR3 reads CASSLDGLAGTDTQYF. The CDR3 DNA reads TGTGCCAGCAGCTTAGACGGACTAGCGGGCACAGATACGCAGTATTTT.

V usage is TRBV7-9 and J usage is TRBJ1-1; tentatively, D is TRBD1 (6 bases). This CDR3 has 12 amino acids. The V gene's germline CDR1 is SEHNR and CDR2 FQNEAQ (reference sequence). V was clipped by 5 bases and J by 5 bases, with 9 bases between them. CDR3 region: CASSKGQTEAFF. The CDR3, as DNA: TGTGCCAGCAGCAAAGGACAGACTGAAGCTTTCTTT.